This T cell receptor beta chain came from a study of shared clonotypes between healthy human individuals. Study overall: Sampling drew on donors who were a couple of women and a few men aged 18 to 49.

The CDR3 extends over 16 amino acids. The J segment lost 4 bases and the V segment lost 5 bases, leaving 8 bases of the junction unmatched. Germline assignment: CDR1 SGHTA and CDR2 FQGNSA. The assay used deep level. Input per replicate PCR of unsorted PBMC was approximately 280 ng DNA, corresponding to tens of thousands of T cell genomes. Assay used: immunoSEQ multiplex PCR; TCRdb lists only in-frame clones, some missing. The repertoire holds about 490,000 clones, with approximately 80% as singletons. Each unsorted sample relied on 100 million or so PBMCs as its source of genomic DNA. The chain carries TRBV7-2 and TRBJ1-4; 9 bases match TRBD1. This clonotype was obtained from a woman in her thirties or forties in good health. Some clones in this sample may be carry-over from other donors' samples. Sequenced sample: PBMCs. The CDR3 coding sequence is TGTGCCAGCAGCGGGACAGGGCGAGGGGTTAATGAAAAACTGTTTTTT. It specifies CASSGTGRGVNEKLFF.